The 7 T cell receptor beta chains below were found in one sample sequenced in a study of T cell repertoires in cytomegalovirus infection. TCRdb re-analysed the reads in MiXCR, keeping a single row per CDR3 protein. The top ten clones hold 4.3% of a sample with 300,000 to 400,000 distinct CDR3 sequences, over 7.5% of them seen once. Input material: PBMCs. All receptors come from a human donor in good health (CMV status not recorded). Some clones in this sample may be carry-over from other donors' samples.

Many counts were recorded for this clonotype. A junction boundary mismatches the germline segment, possibly from a read error. V and J are TRBV7-2 and TRBJ2-7, with D uncertain. The CDR3 sequence is 17 residues long. Per the germline V gene, CDR1 is SGHTA and CDR2 is FQGNSA. The CDR3 here is CASSLLSDPLRLGSENF. CDR3 DNA: TGTGCCAGCAGCTTACTCAGTGACCCTTTGAGGCTTGGATCGGAGAATTTC.

This clonotype was detected only a few times. The chain employs TRBV30 and TRBJ2-3; 7 bases fit TRBD2. Trimming cost V 3 bases and J 7 bases; bases outside gene matches: 7. Germline V gene lookup returns CDR1 GTSNPN and CDR2 SVGIG (reference sequence). The CDR3 has 13 amino acids. CDR3 sequence: CAWSGGGPNTQYF. The CDR3 nucleotides are TGTGCCTGGAGCGGCGGGGGTCCTAATACGCAGTATTTT.

This clonotype was recorded many times. V gene TRBV11-2 combines with J gene TRBJ2-2; D might be TRBD2 (7 bases). The germline V gene has CDR1 SGHAT and CDR2 FQNNGV. The V end lost 1 base, the J end lost 4 bases, and 13 bases lay between the germline ends. The CDR3 consists of 16 residues. The CDR3 loop reads CASSLAPGGRTGELFF. The DNA of the CDR3 is TGTGCCAGCAGCTTAGCCCCCGGGGGGCGCACCGGGGAGCTGTTTTTT.

The rearrangement joins TRBV19 to TRBJ2-1, with no clear D. The V gene's germline CDR1 is LNHDA and CDR2 SQIVND (reference sequence). The CDR3 length is 14 residues. Trimming cost V 3 bases and J 3 bases, with 9 bases left between them. The CDR3 loop reads CASSISQLYNEQFF. CDR3 sequence (DNA): TGTGCCAGTAGTATTTCCCAGCTCTACAATGAGCAGTTCTTC.

The table lists this clonotype with many counts. CDR3 in DNA: TGTGCCACCAGTGATATAACAGGGAATCAGCCCCAGCATTTT. Its protein is CATSDITGNQPQHF. This chain joins TRBV24-1 and TRBJ1-5, with D perhaps matching TRBD1 (6 bases). The V gene lost 3 bases and the J gene lost 4 bases, with 9 bases spanning the gap. Germline V CDR1 and CDR2: KGHDR, SFDVKD. CDR3 length: 14 residues.

This clonotype was counted between two and nine times. This sequence joins TRBV7-9 and TRBJ2-1, with a weak D call TRBD1 (6 bases). Germline V lookup: CDR1 SEHNR, CDR2 FQNEAQ (reference sequence). The V and J ends lost 1 base and 0 bases respectively, with 19 bases between them. This CDR3 has 19 residues. The CDR3 sequence: CASSLGWLGVTGSYNEQFF. The CDR3 DNA is TGTGCCAGCAGCTTAGGGTGGCTAGGAGTGACAGGCTCCTACAATGAGCAGTTCTTC. Filled out from reference TRBV7-9 and TRBJ2-1, the complete variable domain reads DTGVSQNPRHKITKRGQNVTFRCDPISEHNRLYWYRQTLGQGPEFLTYFQNEAQLEKSRLLSDRFSAERPKGSFSTLEIQRTEQGDSAMYLCASSLGWLGVTGSYNEQFFGPGTRLTVL.

This clonotype was counted a few times. The CDR3 spells CASSQGVMNTEAFF. In DNA form, the CDR3 reads TGCGCCAGCAGCCAAGGGGTAATGAACACTGAAGCTTTCTTT. The V gene is TRBV4-1, the J gene TRBJ1-1, with D hard to call. V lost 1 base to trimming and J lost 0 bases, with 6 bases between them. This CDR3 contains 14 residues. CDR1 is MGHRA, CDR2 YSYEKL, per germline.